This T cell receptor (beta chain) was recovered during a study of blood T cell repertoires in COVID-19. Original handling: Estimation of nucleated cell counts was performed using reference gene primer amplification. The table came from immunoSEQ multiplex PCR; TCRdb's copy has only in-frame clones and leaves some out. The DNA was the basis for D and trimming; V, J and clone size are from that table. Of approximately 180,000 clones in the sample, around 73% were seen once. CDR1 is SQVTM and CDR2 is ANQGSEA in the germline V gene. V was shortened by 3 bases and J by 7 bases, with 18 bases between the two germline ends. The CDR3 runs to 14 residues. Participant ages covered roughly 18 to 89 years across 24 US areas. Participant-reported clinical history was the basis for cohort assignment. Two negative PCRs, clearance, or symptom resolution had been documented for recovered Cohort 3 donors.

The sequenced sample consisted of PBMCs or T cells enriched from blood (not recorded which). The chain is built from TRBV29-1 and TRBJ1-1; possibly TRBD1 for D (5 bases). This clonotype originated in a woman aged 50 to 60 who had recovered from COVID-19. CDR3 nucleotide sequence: TGCAGCGTTGATTGGTCCAGGTTCGGGGGTGAAGCTTTCTTT. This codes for CSVDWSRFGGEAFF.